This TCR beta chain was recovered during a study of shared T cell receptors in the human thymus. V shed 0 bases and J 5 bases; nucleotides not matched to a gene: 9. From germline, CDR1 is SGHRS and CDR2 YFSETQ. The CDR3 covers 16 residues. Produced via immunoSEQ multiplex PCR; TCRdb's table is partial and in-frame only. In the table there are 650,000 to 950,000 clones, approximately 85% of which are singletons. The sample also formed part of further work on human thymus T cells. As that report states: Corrective surgery for congenital heart defects was being performed on the healthy Finnish infants who served as donors. Thymic resections from corrective heart surgery supplied the tissue. Thymic repertoires of unrelated individuals were reported in related research to overlap highly.

The rearrangement links TRBV5-1 to TRBJ1-2, with 8 bases matching TRBD1. Material: thymocytes. This clonotype was sampled from a girl under three years old with a congenital heart defect. The CDR3 bases are TGCGCCAGCAGCTTGGCCGGACAGGGAGAATTTTATGGCTACACCTTC. It is translated as CASSLAGQGEFYGYTF.